The 15 T cell receptor beta chains presented below share a single source sample, sequenced in a study of identical twins. Each CDR3 protein gets one entry after TCRdb re-called the 5' RACE reads with MiXCR. This table has about 240,000 distinct CDR3 sequences, about 10% appearing once. The source material was memory T cells sorted from blood. Receptors were obtained from a man over 45 in good health.

This clonotype was observed many times. The chain uses TRBV20-1 and TRBJ2-4; 7 nucleotides line up with TRBD2. Germline CDR1 is DFQATT and CDR2 is SNEGSKA (reference sequence). The V gene end was trimmed by 4 bases and the J gene end by 0 bases; junction bases not matched to a gene: 12. This CDR3 contains 17 residues. The CDR3 nucleotides read TGCAGTGCTAAACAAGCGGGGACGCGTCTAGCCAAAAACATTCAGTACTTC. This sequence encodes CSAKQAGTRLAKNIQYF.

Details on this clonotype: A read error may account for a junction end that differs from germline. The chain uses TRBV5-1 and TRBJ2-3, with 11 bases matching TRBD2. Germline CDR1 and CDR2: SGHRS and YFSETQ. The CDR3 has 17 residues. The CDR3 DNA sequence: TGCACCAGCAGCGGGGGACTAGCGGCCACTAGCACAGATACGCAGTATTTT. This sequence encodes CTSSGGLAATSTDTQYF.

V gene TRBV12-3 or TRBV12-4 combines with J gene TRBJ2-3; D tentatively reads TRBD1 or TRBD2 (6 bases each). The CDR3 has 14 amino acids. The V gene lost 6 bases and the J gene lost 4 bases, with 14 bases spanning the gap. The chain's CDR3 is CASRPLGGPDTQYF. The CDR3 DNA reads TGTGCCAGCAGACCCTTAGGGGGGCCAGATACGCAGTATTTT.

There are many counts of this clonotype. The chain combines TRBV20-1 with TRBJ1-1; 8 positions match TRBD1. The V and J ends lost 8 bases and 2 bases, in that order; junction bases with no gene match: 4. Germline CDR1 is DFQATT and CDR2 is SNEGSKA (reference sequence). The CDR3 spans 12 residues. The CDR3 region has the DNA TGCAGTACCCCAGGGGGCAACACTGAAGCTTTCTTT. Translated, it gives CSTPGGNTEAFF.

This clonotype was detected ten times or more. V gene TRBV27 combines with J gene TRBJ1-5; D is unresolved. The CDR3 contains 13 residues. Germline CDR1 and CDR2: MNHEY and SMNVEV (reference sequence). Trimming removed 3 bases at V and 4 bases at J, with 7 bases between. The CDR3 here is CASSLMGNQPQHF. In DNA, the CDR3 is TGTGCCAGCAGTTTGATGGGGAATCAGCCCCAGCATTTT.

There are a few counts of this clonotype. V is TRBV12-3 or TRBV12-4 and J is TRBJ2-1; 9 bases line up with TRBD1. V trimming: 4 bases; J trimming: 3 bases; junction bases outside the gene matches: 16. The CDR3 is 19 residues long. CDR3 residues: CASSYPRIRGQGFYNEQFF. DNA for the CDR3: TGTGCCAGCAGTTACCCTCGCATCCGGGGACAGGGTTTCTACAATGAGCAGTTCTTC.

This clonotype has a handful of counts. V and J are TRBV10-2 and TRBJ1-6; 9 bases agree with TRBD1. CDR1 WSHSY and CDR2 SAAADI come from the germline V gene. Trimming at V came to 4 bases and at J to 8 bases, leaving 12 bases not matched to a gene. This CDR3 has 17 residues. CDR3 region: CASSATFSGTGHSPLHF. CDR3 DNA sequence: TGCGCCAGCAGTGCCACCTTCTCCGGGACAGGGCATTCACCCCTCCACTTT.

This clonotype was recorded many times. The rearrangement links TRBV3-1 to TRBJ2-2; D not certain. V lost 4 bases to trimming and J lost 5 bases, with 8 bases between them. Germline V gives CDR1 LGHDT, CDR2 YNNKEL (reference sequence). The CDR3 contains 13 residues. This chain's CDR3 is CASSLRVTGELFF. In nucleotides, the CDR3 is TGTGCCAGCAGCCTACGGGTGACCGGGGAGCTGTTTTTT.

This clonotype was seen ten or more times. The chain links TRBV5-5 to TRBJ1-6, with D unresolved. The germline gives CDR1 SGHKS, CDR2 YYEKEE (reference sequence). V lost 4 bases, J lost 0 bases, and 11 bases lay in between. The CDR3 totals 16 residues. CDR3 coding DNA: TGTGCCAGCAGCGACACCAGGAGCTCCTATAATTCACCCCTCCACTTT. Translated: CASSDTRSSYNSPLHF.

A few counts support this clonotype. This rearrangement joins TRBV12-3 or TRBV12-4 to TRBJ2-7; tentative D call: TRBD1 (6 bases). CDR3 length: 15 amino acids. Trimming stripped 6 bases from V and 3 bases from J, with 18 bases between. Here the CDR3 DNA reads TGTGCCAGCAGGGGGTTTCACGCCAGGGGCTACGAGCAGTACTTC. It is translated as CASRGFHARGYEQYF.

This clonotype was seen repeatedly, ten times or more. The V gene is TRBV29-1, the J gene TRBJ1-2, with 9 bases identical to TRBD1. Trimming removed 6 bases from V and 4 bases from J; junction bases left unmatched: 9. Looked up from germline, CDR1 is SQVTM and CDR2 is ANQGSEA. The CDR3 totals 14 residues. As DNA, the CDR3 is TGCAGCGTACCCAGACAGGGGGGTAGCTATGGCTACACCTTC. Its protein product is CSVPRQGGSYGYTF.

This clonotype was recorded at least ten times. The chain carries TRBV5-6 and TRBJ2-7; D is perhaps TRBD1 (5 bases). Germline loops: CDR1 SGHDT, CDR2 YYEEEE. V was cut by 3 bases and J by 2 bases, with 9 bases left in between. The CDR3 sequence is 13 residues long. The DNA for the CDR3 is TGTGCCAGCAGCTCAACGACAGCCTACGAGCAGTACTTC. Its translation is CASSSTTAYEQYF.

This clonotype was detected a few times. The rearrangement uses TRBV7-2 and TRBJ2-5; tentatively, D is TRBD1 (6 bases). From germline, CDR1 is SGHTA and CDR2 FQGNSA. The CDR3 covers 13 residues. Trimming stripped 3 bases from V and 3 bases from J, with 8 bases between. CDR3 residues: CASSFGQKETQYF. DNA of the CDR3: TGTGCCAGCAGCTTCGGACAGAAAGAGACCCAGTACTTC.

The chain couples TRBV7-2 to TRBJ2-3; 7 nucleotides line up with TRBD2. From germline, CDR1 is SGHTA and CDR2 FQGNSA. CDR3 length: 15 amino acids. The ends lost 3 bases at V and 5 bases at J; junction bases unmatched: 8. The CDR3 DNA sequence: TGTGCCAGCAGCTTTGCTTCTAGCGGTGGAGATACGCAGTATTTT. Its translation is CASSFASSGGDTQYF.

At least ten counts were recorded for this clonotype. The chain employs TRBV28 and TRBJ2-7, with D possibly TRBD2 on 5 matching bases. Germline CDR1 and CDR2: MDHEN and SYDVKM. V lost 3 bases and J 3 bases, leaving 12 bases between the germline ends. This CDR3 is 14 amino acids long. This CDR3 is CASSFLGRDYEQYF. The CDR3 DNA sequence: TGTGCCAGCAGTTTCTTAGGACGGGACTACGAGCAGTACTTC.